The 23 T cell receptor beta chains below come from one sample, sequenced in a study of identical twins. TCRdb re-analysed the 5' RACE reads in MiXCR, keeping a single row per CDR3 protein. The data contain about 470,000 distinct CDR3 sequences, roughly 24% of them singletons. The same data also contributed to another study, on T cells expressing NK-cell markers.

The sample taken for sequencing was CD4+ T cells sorted from blood. These receptors were collected from a woman younger than 30 in good health.

The chain has TRBV15 and TRBJ1-2, with D hard to call. V lost 1 base to trimming and J lost 5 bases, with 8 bases between them. CDR1 and CDR2 from the germline V gene are LNHNV and YYDKDF (reference sequence). The CDR3 runs 13 residues. The CDR3 DNA reads TGTGCCACCAGCAGAGGGTTGGAATATGGCTACACCTTC. This sequence encodes CATSRGLEYGYTF. The whole variable domain, remainder taken from reference TRBV15 and TRBJ1-2, is DAMVIQNPRYQVTQFGKPVTLSCSQTLNHNVMYWYQQKSSQAPKLLFHYYDKDFNNEADTPDNFQSRRPNTSFCFLDIRSPGLGDTAMYLCATSRGLEYGYTFGSGTRLTVV.

This chain connects TRBV2 to TRBJ2-5; D call uncertain. Trimming removed 6 bases from V and 5 bases from J, with 16 bases in between. The CDR3 covers 14 residues. CDR1 and CDR2 (germline): SNHLY, FYNNEI. CDR3 coding DNA: TGTGCCAGCAGACGGGCAACCCTGGGGGAGACCCAGTACTTC. It encodes CASRRATLGETQYF. The full variable domain, in which reference TRBV2 and TRBJ2-5 provide the parts outside the CDR3, is EPEVTQTPSHQVTQMGQEVILRCVPISNHLYFYWYRQILGQKVEFLVSFYNNEISEKSEIFDDQFSVERPDGSNFTLKIRSTKLEDSAMYFCASRRATLGETQYFGPGTRLLVL.

The chain is built from TRBV2 and TRBJ2-4; D not resolved. Trimming removed 2 bases from V and 8 bases from J, with 22 bases in between. The germline CDR1 and CDR2 sequences are SNHLY and FYNNEI. CDR3 size: 17 residues. The CDR3 spells CASSEWVGKVSKHIQYF. In nucleotides, the CDR3 is TGTGCCAGCAGTGAATGGGTGGGGAAAGTTTCGAAGCACATTCAGTACTTC.

This chain links TRBV20-1 with TRBJ2-7; the match to TRBD1 covers 7 bases. Per the germline V gene, CDR1 is DFQATT and CDR2 is SNEGSKA (reference sequence). V lost 2 bases and J lost 0; bases outside the gene matches: 1. The CDR3 has 13 amino acids. The CDR3 loop is CSARPGGSYEQYF. The CDR3 DNA sequence: TGCAGTGCTAGACCAGGGGGCTCCTACGAGCAGTACTTC.

The chain recombines TRBV20-1 with TRBJ2-3, with 12 nucleotides matching TRBD2. The J segment lost 8 bases and the V segment lost 3 bases, leaving 6 bases of the junction unmatched. Germline V gene data show CDR1 as DFQATT and CDR2 as SNEGSKA (reference sequence). This CDR3 contains 14 residues. CDR3 protein: CSARTSGGVGTQYF. The DNA of the CDR3 is TGCAGTGCTAGGACTAGCGGGGGAGTGGGTACGCAGTATTTT.

The chain is built from TRBV7-8 and TRBJ2-3; either TRBD1 or TRBD2 may supply D (6 bases each). CDR3 length equals 14 residues. Germline values: CDR1 SGHVS, CDR2 FQNEAQ. The ends were cut back, 3 bases at V and 5 bases at J, with 12 bases in the middle. CDR3 nucleotide sequence: TGTGCCAGCAGCTTTAGGGGGGCCAGAGATACGCAGTATTTT. Translated: CASSFRGARDTQYF.

The chain carries TRBV20-1 and TRBJ2-5; possible D gene TRBD2, 6 bases. The CDR3 runs to 14 residues. Germline lookup yields CDR1 DFQATT and CDR2 SNEGSKA (reference sequence). Trimming removed 2 bases at V and 5 bases at J, with 15 bases between. CDR3 DNA sequence: TGCAGTGCTAGAAGACCAGCGGGCGAGGAGACCCAGTACTTC. Its protein is CSARRPAGEETQYF.

The chain joins TRBV20-1 to TRBJ1-3, with D unclear. The CDR3 is 11 residues long. Germline V CDR1 and CDR2: DFQATT, SNEGSKA (reference sequence). CDR3 region: CSASGGNTIYF. CDR3 sequence (DNA): TGCAGCGCCTCGGGGGGAAACACCATATATTTT.

This clonotype was recorded a few times. The chain carries TRBV2 and TRBJ2-7, with D perhaps TRBD1 or TRBD2 (5 bases each). Deletions cut 8 bases from V and 7 bases from J, with 18 bases between. The CDR3 spans 13 residues. Germline CDR1 is SNHLY and CDR2 is FYNNEI. The CDR3 DNA sequence: TGTGCCAGCTGGGGGACCTCTATGGGGGAGCAGTACTTC. It is translated as CASWGTSMGEQYF. Together with reference TRBV2 and TRBJ2-7, the CDR3 gives the full variable domain: EPEVTQTPSHQVTQMGQEVILRCVPISNHLYFYWYRQILGQKVEFLVSFYNNEISEKSEIFDDQFSVERPDGSNFTLKIRSTKLEDSAMYFCASWGTSMGEQYFGPGTRLTVT.

There are a few counts of this clonotype. The chain links TRBV9 to TRBJ1-6; the D gene is possibly TRBD1 (5 bases). The V and J ends lost 0 bases and 8 bases respectively, with 12 bases between them. Per germline, CDR1 SGDLS and CDR2 YYNGEE. The CDR3 consists of 15 residues. This chain's CDR3 is CASSVGGQGDSPLHF. The CDR3 DNA is TGTGCCAGCAGCGTAGGAGGGCAGGGCGATTCACCCCTCCACTTT. The full variable domain, completed using reference TRBV9 and TRBJ1-6, is DSGVTQTPKHLITATGQRVTLRCSPRSGDLSVYWYQQSLDQGLQFLIQYYNGEERAKGNILERFSAQQFPDLHSELNLSSLELGDSALYFCASSVGGQGDSPLHFGNGTRLTVT.

CDR3 amino acids: CSARDPREGNTEAFF. In nucleotides, the CDR3 is TGCAGTGCTAGAGATCCAAGGGAGGGGAACACTGAAGCTTTCTTT. The V gene is TRBV20-1, the J gene TRBJ1-1; D not certain. This CDR3 contains 15 residues. The V gene's germline CDR1 is DFQATT and CDR2 SNEGSKA (reference sequence). Trimming pared 0 bases from V and 1 base from J, leaving 12 bases between.

The chain carries TRBV3-1 and TRBJ2-1; TRBD2 aligns across 8 bases. This CDR3 has 17 residues. Germline V CDR1 and CDR2: LGHDT, YNNKEL (reference sequence). Trimming cost V 0 bases and J 2 bases; bases outside gene matches: 6. The CDR3 coding sequence is TGTGCCAGCAGCCAAGATTCGGGAGGGGGGACCTACAATGAGCAGTTCTTC. Translation: CASSQDSGGGTYNEQFF.

The chain carries TRBV5-1 and TRBJ2-3; 8 nucleotides agree with TRBD2. V lost 2 bases, J lost 5 bases, and 4 bases stayed unmatched. The CDR3 loop spans 14 amino acids. Germline V gene data show CDR1 as SGHRS and CDR2 as YFSETQ. The CDR3 loop is CASSFGAGVDTQYF. CDR3 DNA sequence: TGCGCCAGCAGCTTTGGAGCGGGAGTAGATACGCAGTATTTT.

With regard to this clonotype: Given a much more abundant clone one base away, this may be a read error. The chain combines TRBV12-3 or TRBV12-4 with TRBJ2-1; no definite D call. V lost 6 bases and J 8 bases, leaving 8 bases between the germline ends. The CDR3 is made up of 11 amino acids. This CDR3 is CASRRTDEQFF. In nucleotides, the CDR3 is TGTGCCAGCAGACGTACGGATGAGCAGTTCTTC.

The rearrangement links TRBV3-1 to TRBJ1-1; D gene unclear. The V gene's germline CDR1 is LGHDT and CDR2 YNNKEL (reference sequence). V lost 3 bases and J 4 bases, leaving 9 bases between the germline ends. The CDR3 loop spans 13 amino acids. The CDR3 region is CASSQGWITEAFF. In DNA, the CDR3 is TGTGCCAGCAGCCAGGGGTGGATCACTGAAGCTTTCTTT.

This clonotype showed up just a few times. The chain joins TRBV7-9 to TRBJ2-5; 7 nucleotides line up with TRBD1. The CDR3 is 15 amino acids. V lost 5 bases, J lost 2 bases, and 8 bases stayed unmatched. Germline CDR1 SEHNR, CDR2 FQNEAQ (reference sequence). The CDR3 sequence is CASSRHRDRQETQYF. Written as DNA, the CDR3 is TGTGCCAGCAGCCGGCACCGGGACAGACAAGAGACCCAGTACTTC.

The chain employs TRBV3-1 and TRBJ2-1, with 7 bases aligning to TRBD2. The CDR3 has 15 amino acids. V lost 0 bases to trimming and J lost 4 bases; unmatched junction nucleotides: 3. Germline CDR1 and CDR2: LGHDT and YNNKEL (reference sequence). The CDR3 DNA is TGTGCCAGCAGCCAAGAGGGACTACAATACAATGAGCAGTTCTTC. Translated, it gives CASSQEGLQYNEQFF.

This clonotype was seen more than once but under ten times. This chain uses TRBV6-1 with TRBJ2-2; D might be TRBD2 (6 bases). CDR1 and CDR2 (germline): MNHNS, SASEGT. CDR3 length: 16 amino acids. Trimming stripped 9 bases from V and 2 bases from J, with 19 bases between. The CDR3 sequence is CASKTGRTLNTGELFF. The CDR3 nucleotides are TGTGCCAGTAAAACGGGGAGGACCTTAAACACCGGGGAGCTGTTTTTT.

This clonotype was seen a few times. The V gene is TRBV5-1, the J gene TRBJ1-2; the match to TRBD1 covers 7 bases. The CDR3 totals 15 residues. Unmatched junction bases numbered 7, after V lost 1 base and J lost 4 bases. CDR1 and CDR2 from the germline V gene are SGHRS and YFSETQ. DNA of the CDR3: TGCGCCAGCAGCTTGTTACAGGGGAATTCCTATGGCTACACCTTC. This encodes CASSLLQGNSYGYTF.

This clonotype was detected a few times. The V gene is TRBV9, the J gene TRBJ2-3; 12 bases agree with TRBD2. CDR3 length: 16 amino acids. Germline lookup yields CDR1 SGDLS and CDR2 YYNGEE. V lost 2 bases to trimming and J lost 2 bases; unmatched junction nucleotides: 3. The CDR3 protein is CASSVLAGGITDTQYF. The CDR3 DNA follows: TGTGCCAGCAGCGTCCTAGCGGGGGGGATCACAGATACGCAGTATTTT.

This chain joins TRBV6-2 or TRBV6-3 and TRBJ2-3, with TRBD2 matching over 9 bases. The CDR3 loop spans 16 amino acids. With V trimmed by 6 bases and J by 3 bases, 10 bases remained unmatched. Germline-derived CDR1 and CDR2 are MNHEY and SVGEGT. The CDR3: CASRRRLAVRTDTQYF. CDR3 in DNA: TGTGCCAGCAGACGTCGACTAGCGGTGAGGACAGATACGCAGTATTTT.

In its sample, this clonotype was seen a few times. The rearrangement joins TRBV5-1 to TRBJ1-6; D unresolved. Germline loops: CDR1 SGHRS, CDR2 YFSETQ. The CDR3 extends over 14 amino acids. V was shortened by 0 bases and J by 7 bases, with 8 bases between the two germline ends. In nucleotides, the CDR3 is TGCGCCAGCAGCTTGGCCCGTGAGAATTCACCCCTCCACTTT. Amino acid sequence: CASSLARENSPLHF.

This rearrangement joins TRBV20-1 to TRBJ2-2, with TRBD2 matching 13 bases. Germline V gene data show CDR1 as DFQATT and CDR2 as SNEGSKA (reference sequence). Germline trimming cut 2 bases from V and 4 bases from J; bases unmatched to any gene: 7. The CDR3 runs 17 residues. CDR3 protein: CSARTSGRASGTGELFF. CDR3 DNA: TGCAGTGCTAGAACTAGCGGGAGGGCCTCGGGCACCGGGGAGCTGTTTTTT.